This T cell receptor beta chain originates from a study of regulatory T cells in long-lasting Graves disease listed by TCRdb under 2021. At the level of the whole study: To count as having persistent Graves' disease, a patient had to have received antithyroid drug treatment for over 5 years with TSH receptor autoantibodies remaining persistently positive. This study used TCR sequencing and RNA sequencing of peripheral blood to compare persistent Graves' disease patients against newly diagnosed Graves' disease patients. The study was conducted in China and was registered as a clinical trial. A total of about 33 samples underwent TCR sequencing: around 13 from persistent and approximately 20 from newly diagnosed Graves' disease patients. Persistent Graves' disease patients in the clinical cohort had taken antithyroid drugs for roughly ten years on average. Study-wide findings and limitations: Only peripheral blood was studied, because thyroid tissue, the primary lesion, was inaccessible. Patients with persistent disease shared more public clonotypes (approximately 2,500) than newly diagnosed patients did (more than 900). Preferential use of TRBV28, TRBJ1-2 and TRBJ2-5 was observed in persistent disease, whereas TRBV20-1 and TRBJ2-1 were favored in newly diagnosed disease. The small sample size was acknowledged by the authors as a limitation that may reduce accuracy. Persistent Graves' disease patients showed lower TCR Shannon entropy and fewer highly expanded clones than newly diagnosed patients, suggesting clonal expansion. Sequencing and analysis were limited to the TCR beta chain.

This clonotype was picked up many times. The antigen it binds to is not known. No much larger clone exists at a distance of one base, and base qualities are not known. This specimen's time point label, interpreted: persistent/refractory GD, antithyroid drugs over 5 years with positive TRAb. For both TCR sequencing and RNA sequencing, RNA was extracted from PBMCs using TRIzol. Graves' disease was diagnosed according to American Thyroid Association guidelines. Patients were recruited from an endocrinology department in Xi'an, China. Each patient gave about 9.1 milliliters of peripheral blood, collected in an EDTA anticoagulant tube. Ficoll Paque Plus density gradient separation was used to isolate PBMCs, and no further T cell sorting was performed. An Agilent 2100 Bioanalyzer and agarose gel were used to check RNA quality, while a NanoDrop 2000 measured RNA concentration. The library was built by means of multiplex PCR. The sequencing machine was an Illumina HiSeq 4000. iRepertoire HTBI primers and Arm-PCR amplification of CDR3 regions were used to construct TCR beta libraries. Gel purification was performed on PCR products prior to sequencing. As for the authors' bioinformatics: Across samples, roughly 60 TRBV and 14 TRBJ segments were identified and used for gene usage analysis of CDR3 amino acid clonotypes. COPE and FqMerger were used to merge filtered high-quality paired reads into contigs. Contigs were aligned with BLAST to IMGT TRBV, TRBD and TRBJ reference genes, and CDR3 was defined per IMGT. Highly expanded clones were defined as clonotypes with a frequency above 0.1%. Shannon entropy served as the measure of repertoire diversity, while the Gini coefficient captured V-J evenness. Clonotypes shared by more than one individual were considered public. TCRdb trimmed public reads at Q25 via fastp, called clones via MiXCR and kept in-frame beta chains. Rows are unified per CDR3 protein, each entry keeping the most common DNA and genes. These V and J calls derive from TCRdb rather than the authors' analysis. The sample has a few hundred thousand distinct CDR3 sequences on record, about a quarter of them singletons. The top ten clones comprise about 26% of the sample.

After removal of 6 bases from V and 1 base from J, the junction retains 16 bases not matched to a gene. The CDR3 covers 19 residues, taking in both the cysteine and the phenylalanine. The DNA shown is the 57-base CDR3, in frame from base 1. Looking up the germline V gene yields CDR1 MNHEY and CDR2 SVGEGT. The sequence was collected from a female donor with Graves disease. Recombination joined TRBV6-2 or TRBV6-3 with TRBJ2-4; TRBD1 agrees with 9 junctional bases. Material: peripheral blood mononuclear cells (PBMCs), obtained when the disease was refractory, from a patient treated with antithyroid drugs. DNA sequence: TGTGCCAGCAGATTCGAAGGAGTTGCGGGACAGGGCGCCAAAAACATTCAGTACTTC. It is translated as CASRFEGVAGQGAKNIQYF.